This T cell receptor beta chain was recovered during a study of radiotherapy plus CTLA-4 blockade in lung cancer. Repertoires were generated with immunoSEQ multiplex PCR, while TCRdb's copy carries only in-frame clones and drops some. There are tens of thousands of clones in the sample; roughly 78% occur only once, and around 7% lies in the top ten. The table lists this clone with a few counts. The source material was peripheral blood, sampled from a patient treated with radiotherapy plus ipilimumab. This clonotype was sampled from a human donor with non-small cell lung cancer who had a complete response to radiotherapy plus ipilimumab.

The CDR3 protein is CASTDNSYSGNTIYF. CDR3 coding DNA: TGTGCCAGCACCGACAACAGTTACTCTGGAAACACCATATATTTT. The chain combines TRBV2 with TRBJ1-3, with D unclear. This CDR3 region has 15 residues. CDR1 and CDR2 (germline): SNHLY, FYNNEI. Trimming left V 7 bases short and J 0 bases short, with 13 bases between.